This passage covers 20 T cell receptor beta chains from one sample sequenced in a study of human T cells and chemical hapten exposure. Regarding time point: patch test 2, 6 weeks after DPC sensitization. Treatment in this sample: therapeutic diphenylcyclopropenone sensitization with weekly scalp DPC. In TCRdb, the RACE reads were re-called with MiXCR into one record per CDR3 protein. The sample lists fewer than 85,000 distinct CDR3 sequences; 10% were seen once. The sample in question was whole blood, obtained in connection with sensitization to the hapten diphenylcyclopropenone (DPC). The receptor source for this set is a woman aged 25-40 years with alopecia areata. Some clones in this sample may be carry-over from other donors' samples.

In this sample, this clonotype turned up a few times. The chain combines TRBV2 with TRBJ1-1; no clear D. CDR1 is SNHLY, CDR2 FYNNEI, per germline. The ends were cut back, 4 bases at V and 1 base at J, with 13 bases in the middle. There are 15 residues in the CDR3. CDR3 amino acids: CASSAAQIGNTEAFF. CDR3 nucleotides: TGTGCCAGCAGTGCAGCCCAGATCGGGAACACTGAAGCTTTCTTT. Full variable domain (missing parts from reference TRBV2 and TRBJ1-1): EPEVTQTPSHQVTQMGQEVILRCVPISNHLYFYWYRQILGQKVEFLVSFYNNEISEKSEIFDDQFSVERPDGSNFTLKIRSTKLEDSAMYFCASSAAQIGNTEAFFGQGTRLTVV.

The chain recombines TRBV7-9 with TRBJ2-2; D possibly corresponds to TRBD2 (5 bases). The ends were cut back, 1 base at V and 0 bases at J, with 6 bases in the middle. Germline values: CDR1 SEHNR, CDR2 FQNEAQ (reference sequence). The CDR3 is 15 amino acids. The CDR3 DNA reads as TGTGCCAGCAGCTTAGGGGGAGCGAACACCGGGGAGCTGTTTTTT. Translation gives CASSLGGANTGELFF.

V is TRBV7-2 and J is TRBJ1-1; D gene unclear. V was cut by 6 bases and J by 0 bases, with 17 bases left in between. Germline V gene data show CDR1 as SGHTA and CDR2 as FQGNSA. CDR3 length: 16 residues. CDR3 sequence: CASRREVGSLNTEAFF. CDR3 nucleotide sequence: TGTGCCAGCAGGAGAGAAGTGGGTTCACTGAACACTGAAGCTTTCTTT.

On this clonotype: Just one base apart from a much larger clone, this may be a read error. The chain combines TRBV12-3 or TRBV12-4 with TRBJ2-2, with D possibly TRBD2 on 5 matching bases. V shed 2 bases and J shed 6 bases, with 10 bases lying between them. The length of the CDR3 is 14 residues. The CDR3: CASSLREGAGELFF. CDR3 coding DNA: TGTGCCAGCAGTTTACGGGAAGGCGCCGGGGAGCTGTTTTTT.

This clonotype was counted a few times. The gene calls are TRBV7-2 and TRBJ1-5, with 12 bases lining up with TRBD1. V was clipped by 5 bases and J by 5 bases; unmatched bases: 4. The germline V gene has CDR1 SGHTA and CDR2 FQGNSA. The CDR3 has 15 amino acids. The CDR3 sequence is CASSPGQGAYQPQHF. The CDR3 DNA reads TGTGCCAGCAGCCCGGGACAGGGGGCGTATCAGCCCCAGCATTTT.

The CDR3 DNA reads TGTGCCAGCAGCTTGGGGACAGGGGCAAATTCACCCCTCCACTTT. Translating gives CASSLGTGANSPLHF. The chain recombines TRBV5-4 with TRBJ1-6; TRBD1 aligns across 9 bases. This CDR3 contains 15 residues. V lost 0 bases, J lost 7 bases, and 2 bases stayed unmatched. CDR1 and CDR2 from the germline V gene are SGHNT and YYREEE (reference sequence).

The chain recombines TRBV5-6 with TRBJ2-3, with D unclear. Trimming shortened V by 0 bases and J by 9 bases, and 11 bases separated the two germline ends. The germline CDR1 and CDR2 sequences are SGHDT and YYEEEE. The CDR3 is 13 residues long. CDR3 amino acids: CASSLDPFETQYF. The CDR3 coding sequence is TGTGCCAGCAGCTTGGACCCTTTCGAAACGCAGTATTTT.

This clonotype has a handful of counts. A much bigger clone sits one base away, suggesting this may be a read error. This chain joins TRBV11-1 and TRBJ2-7, with D maybe TRBD1 (6 bases). V lost 3 bases, J lost 3 bases, and 18 bases lay in between. CDR3 length: 16 residues. Germline-derived CDR1 and CDR2 are SGHAT and FQDESV (reference sequence). The CDR3 DNA follows: TGTGCCAGCAGCTTTAGGCCCGGGACACAAGTCTACGAGCAGTACTTC. Protein sequence: CASSFRPGTQVYEQYF.

This clonotype came up many times. The V call is TRBV28, the J call TRBJ2-7; D call uncertain. Trimming cost V 4 bases and J 2 bases, with 15 bases left between them. Germline assignment: CDR1 MDHEN and CDR2 SYDVKM. The CDR3 covers 15 residues. The CDR3 protein is CASSSPGAGTYEQYF. The CDR3 coding sequence is TGTGCCAGCAGTTCGCCGGGCGCCGGAACCTACGAGCAGTACTTC.

V and J are TRBV24-1 and TRBJ1-2, with a possible D match to TRBD1 (5 bases). V was trimmed by 5 bases and J by 2 bases, leaving 8 bases between them. The germline V gene encodes CDR1 KGHDR and CDR2 SFDVKD. The CDR3 covers 13 residues. CDR3 sequence (DNA): TGTGCCACCAGTGCCGGGACCAACTATGGCTACACCTTC. It is translated as CATSAGTNYGYTF.

This clonotype was observed many times. V gene TRBV18 combines with J gene TRBJ1-1, with a possible D match to TRBD1 (5 bases). CDR1 and CDR2 (germline): KGHSH, LQKENI. Trimming stripped 0 bases from V and 4 bases from J, with 15 bases between. This CDR3 is built from 16 residues. The CDR3 DNA follows: TGTGCCAGCTCACCACCCTATATACAGGCGGGCACTGAAGCTTTCTTT. Translated, it gives CASSPPYIQAGTEAFF.

This clonotype was detected many times. The chain couples TRBV6-1 to TRBJ1-2, with D uncertain. The germline V gene has CDR1 MNHNS and CDR2 SASEGT. The CDR3 length is 14 residues. Between the trimmed V and J ends, which lost 1 base and 5 bases, there was a span of 11 bases. CDR3 loop: CASSEGGAAYGYTF. CDR3 sequence (DNA): TGTGCCAGCAGTGAAGGAGGTGCAGCTTATGGCTACACCTTC.

This clonotype has ten or more counts. The rearrangement links TRBV20-1 to TRBJ1-6; 8 bases map to TRBD1. The V gene end was trimmed by 5 bases and the J gene end by 2 bases; junction bases not matched to a gene: 5. The CDR3 length is 15 residues. Germline V gene sequence: CDR1 DFQATT, CDR2 SNEGSKA (reference sequence). Here the CDR3 DNA reads TGCAGTGCTGACAGGGGATTAACCTATAATTCACCCCTCCACTTT. Amino acid sequence: CSADRGLTYNSPLHF.

A note on this clonotype: Possible read error: a much larger clone is one base away. This chain uses TRBV6-2 or TRBV6-3 with TRBJ2-7, with TRBD2 matching over 9 bases. CDR3 size: 13 residues. J lost 7 bases, V lost 6 bases, and 7 bases had no gene match. Looked up from germline, CDR1 is MNHEY and CDR2 is SVGEGT. This CDR3 is CASSLASGIEQYF. The CDR3 nucleotides are TGTGCCAGCAGCCTGGCTAGCGGGATTGAGCAGTACTTC.

This clonotype was observed a handful of times. The junction does not match germline at one end; this may be a read error. The chain employs TRBV24-1 and TRBJ2-1; 10 bases fit TRBD2. The CDR3 extends over 16 amino acids. Per the germline V gene, CDR1 is KGHDR and CDR2 is SFDVKD. DNA of the CDR3: TGTGCCACCAGTGATTTAGCGGGAGGGCCCTATAATGAGCAGTTCTTC. This codes for CATSDLAGGPYNEQFF.

This clonotype has ten or more counts. The rearrangement links TRBV29-1 to TRBJ1-1; 7 nucleotides align to TRBD1. V trimming: 6 bases; J trimming: 5 bases; junction bases outside the gene matches: 6. Germline loops: CDR1 SQVTM, CDR2 ANQGSEA. The CDR3 consists of 12 residues. The chain's CDR3 is CSVVEGATEAFF. The CDR3 DNA is TGCAGCGTCGTGGAGGGGGCGACTGAAGCTTTCTTT.

This clonotype was observed many times. The chain recombines TRBV11-2 with TRBJ2-7, with TRBD2 as a possible D gene (6 bases). The CDR3 is 14 residues long. V lost 3 bases, J lost 5 bases, and 14 bases lay in between. CDR1 SGHAT and CDR2 FQNNGV come from the germline V gene. The CDR3 region has the DNA TGTGCCAGCAGCTTTTTTGGGGGGTTGGACGAGCAGTACTTC. This sequence encodes CASSFFGGLDEQYF.

This clonotype has a handful of counts. The chain uses TRBV29-1 and TRBJ2-7, with D unresolved. The length of the CDR3 is 11 residues. Germline CDR1 SQVTM, CDR2 ANQGSEA. The V end lost 4 bases, the J end lost 4 bases, and 8 bases lay between the germline ends. The CDR3 bases are TGCAGCGTTGTTAAGGGATACGAGCAGTACTTC. Its translation is CSVVKGYEQYF.

This clonotype was detected ten times or more. The V call is TRBV6-5, the J call TRBJ2-7, with 11 bases lining up with TRBD2. Losses at the gene ends were 6 bases for V and 2 bases for J; bases not matched to a gene: 6. Germline lookup yields CDR1 MNHEY and CDR2 SVGAGI. The CDR3 has 15 amino acids. The CDR3, as DNA: TGTGCCAGCAGAGAGATGACTAGCGGGACCTACGAGCAGTACTTC. Amino acid sequence: CASREMTSGTYEQYF.

There are many counts of this clonotype. J is TRBJ1-4 and V is TRBV6-1, with D tentatively TRBD1 (5 bases). V was cut by 10 bases and J by 0 bases, with 12 bases left in between. The CDR3 is made up of 14 amino acids. Germline V gene lookup returns CDR1 MNHNS and CDR2 SASEGT. The CDR3: CATYTGATNEKLFF. The CDR3 nucleotides read TGTGCCACCTACACAGGCGCAACTAATGAAAAACTGTTTTTT.